This TCR beta chain is drawn from a study of shared clonotypes between healthy human individuals. TCRdb's copy holds only in-frame clones and misses some; the assay was immunoSEQ multiplex PCR. The sample shows 2 million to 2.5 million clones, approximately 96% of them seen only once. The CDR3 is made up of 13 amino acids. Trimming pared 6 bases from V and 0 bases from J, leaving 6 bases between. In germline, CDR1 is MNHNS, CDR2 SASEGT. This chain connects TRBV6-1 to TRBJ1-5, with no clear D. This clonotype was sampled from a young man in good health. The sample consisted of naive CD4+ T cells sorted from blood. Subset meaning: CD45RA+ positively selected. For the CDR3, the DNA is TGTGCCAGCAGACAGTATAGCAATCAGCCCCAGCATTTT. Translating gives CASRQYSNQPQHF.